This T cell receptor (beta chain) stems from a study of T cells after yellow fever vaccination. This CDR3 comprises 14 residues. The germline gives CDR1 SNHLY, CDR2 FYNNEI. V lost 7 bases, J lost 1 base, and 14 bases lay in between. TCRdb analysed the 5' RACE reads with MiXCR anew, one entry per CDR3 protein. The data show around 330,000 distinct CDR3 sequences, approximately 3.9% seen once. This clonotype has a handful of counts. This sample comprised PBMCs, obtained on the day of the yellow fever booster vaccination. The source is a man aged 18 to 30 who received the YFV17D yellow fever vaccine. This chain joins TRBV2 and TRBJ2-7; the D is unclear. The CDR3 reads CASTPDGPSYEQYF. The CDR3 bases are TGTGCCAGCACGCCGGATGGGCCGTCCTACGAGCAGTACTTC.